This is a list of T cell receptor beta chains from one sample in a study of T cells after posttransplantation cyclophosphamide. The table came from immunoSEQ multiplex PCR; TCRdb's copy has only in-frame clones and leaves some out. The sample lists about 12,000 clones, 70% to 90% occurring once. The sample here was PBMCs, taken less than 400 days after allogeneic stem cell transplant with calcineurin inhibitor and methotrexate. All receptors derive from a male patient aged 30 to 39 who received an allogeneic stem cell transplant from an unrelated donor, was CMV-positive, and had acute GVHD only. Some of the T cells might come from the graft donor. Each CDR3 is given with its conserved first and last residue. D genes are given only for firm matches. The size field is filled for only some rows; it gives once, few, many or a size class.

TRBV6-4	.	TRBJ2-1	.	CASGRRRVYNEQFF	TGTGCCAGCGGGAGGAGGCGGGTCTACAATGAGCAGTTCTTC
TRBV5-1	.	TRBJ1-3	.	CASSLGVSGNTIYF	TGCGCCAGCAGCTTAGGGGTCTCTGGAAACACCATATATTTT
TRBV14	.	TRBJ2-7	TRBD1	CASKRGQGAHEQYF	TGTGCCAGCAAACGAGGACAGGGGGCCCACGAGCAGTACTTC
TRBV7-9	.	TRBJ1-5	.	CASSPQIQGPPSNQPQHF	TGTGCCAGCAGCCCCCAAATACAGGGTCCACCTTCCAATCAGCCCCAGCATTTT
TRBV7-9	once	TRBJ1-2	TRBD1	CASSLVQGDYGYTF	TGTGCCAGCAGCTTAGTACAGGGGGACTATGGCTACACCTTC
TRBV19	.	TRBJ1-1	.	CASSIFRAVNTEAFF	TGTGCCAGTAGTATCTTCAGGGCTGTGAACACTGAAGCTTTCTTT
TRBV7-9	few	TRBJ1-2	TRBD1	CASSRTGGDYGYTF	TGTGCCAGCAGCCGCACAGGGGGCGACTATGGCTACACCTTC
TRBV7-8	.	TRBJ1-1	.	CASSQTAYTNTEAFF	TGTGCCAGCAGCCAGACAGCGTATACCAACACTGAAGCTTTCTTT
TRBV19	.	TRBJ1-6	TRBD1	CASTKVGGWPLHF	TGTGCCAGTACCAAAGTAGGGGGCTGGCCCCTCCACTTT
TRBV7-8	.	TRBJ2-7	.	CASSLGAGASYEQYF	TGTGCCAGCAGCTTGGGGGCCGGAGCCTCCTACGAGCAGTACTTC
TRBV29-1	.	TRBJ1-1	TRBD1	CSVEGQGGTEAFF	TGCAGCGTTGAGGGACAGGGTGGCACTGAAGCTTTCTTT
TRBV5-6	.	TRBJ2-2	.	CASSPEGLDTGELFF	TGTGCCAGCAGCCCTGAGGGCCTTGACACCGGGGAGCTGTTTTTT
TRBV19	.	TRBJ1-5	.	CASTNDRSNQPQHF	TGTGCCAGTACCAACGACAGGTCCAATCAGCCCCAGCATTTT
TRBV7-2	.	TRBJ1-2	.	CASSLTSNYGYTF	TGTGCCAGCAGCCTAACGTCCAACTATGGCTACACCTTC
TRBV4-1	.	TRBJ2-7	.	CASSQDIHRTLSSYEQYF	TGCGCCAGCAGCCAAGATATACACCGGACACTGAGCTCCTACGAGCAGTACTTC
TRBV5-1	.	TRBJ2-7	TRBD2	CASSLTSGSINEQYF	TGCGCCAGCAGCTTGACTAGCGGGAGTATCAACGAGCAGTACTTC
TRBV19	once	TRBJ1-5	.	CASNNRGVGNQPQHF	TGTGCCAGTAATAACCGGGGAGTTGGCAATCAGCCCCAGCATTTT
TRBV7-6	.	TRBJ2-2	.	CASSSALGGAETGELFF	TGTGCCAGCAGCTCGGCTTTAGGGGGGGCGGAAACCGGGGAGCTGTTTTTT
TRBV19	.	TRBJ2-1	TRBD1	CASNPGQLYNEQFF	TGTGCCAGTAACCCGGGACAGCTGTACAATGAGCAGTTCTTC
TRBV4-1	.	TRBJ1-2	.	CASSQDGRNSYGYTF	TGCGCCAGCAGCCAAGATGGGAGGAATAGCTATGGCTACACCTTC
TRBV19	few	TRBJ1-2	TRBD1	CASSAQGILNYGYTF	TGTGCCAGTAGTGCACAGGGGATTTTAAACTATGGCTACACCTTC
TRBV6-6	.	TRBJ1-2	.	CASSYGSGEVYGYTF	TGTGCCAGCAGTTACGGCTCCGGGGAGGTCTATGGCTACACCTTC
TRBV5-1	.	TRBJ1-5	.	CASSLEAGTNQPQHF	TGCGCCAGCAGCTTGGAGGCAGGTACTAATCAGCCCCAGCATTTT
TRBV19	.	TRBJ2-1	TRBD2	CASERGTSYNEQFF	TGTGCCAGCGAGCGGGGGACTTCCTACAATGAGCAGTTCTTC
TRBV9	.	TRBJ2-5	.	CASSPRGARGETQYF	TGTGCCAGCAGCCCCAGGGGGGCCCGGGGGGAGACCCAGTACTTC
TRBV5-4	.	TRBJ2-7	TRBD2	CASSPTSGRNEQYF	TGTGCCAGCAGCCCGACTAGCGGGAGGAACGAGCAGTACTTC
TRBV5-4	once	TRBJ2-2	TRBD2	CASSPLSGGNTGELFF	TGTGCCAGCAGCCCCCTAAGCGGGGGGAACACCGGGGAGCTGTTTTTT
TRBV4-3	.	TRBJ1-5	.	CASSQDSVSNQPQHF	TGCGCCAGCAGCCAAGATTCGGTGAGCAATCAGCCCCAGCATTTT
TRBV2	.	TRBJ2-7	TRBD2	CASNPSGTAYEQYF	TGTGCCAGCAACCCCAGCGGGACTGCCTACGAGCAGTACTTC
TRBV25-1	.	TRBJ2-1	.	CASSDHGFQGGGEQFF	TGTGCCAGCAGTGATCACGGCTTCCAGGGGGGTGGTGAGCAGTTCTTC
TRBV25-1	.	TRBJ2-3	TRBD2	CASNSAGGTQYF	TGTGCCAGCAATAGCGCGGGAGGAACGCAGTATTTT
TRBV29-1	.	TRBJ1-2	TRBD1	CSVQEGTGPSYGYTF	TGCAGCGTCCAGGAGGGGACAGGGCCCTCCTATGGCTACACCTTC
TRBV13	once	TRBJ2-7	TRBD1	CASSTRPWTGGETRPYEQYF	TGTGCCAGCAGCACACGTCCATGGACAGGGGGCGAAACGAGGCCCTACGAGCAGTACTTC